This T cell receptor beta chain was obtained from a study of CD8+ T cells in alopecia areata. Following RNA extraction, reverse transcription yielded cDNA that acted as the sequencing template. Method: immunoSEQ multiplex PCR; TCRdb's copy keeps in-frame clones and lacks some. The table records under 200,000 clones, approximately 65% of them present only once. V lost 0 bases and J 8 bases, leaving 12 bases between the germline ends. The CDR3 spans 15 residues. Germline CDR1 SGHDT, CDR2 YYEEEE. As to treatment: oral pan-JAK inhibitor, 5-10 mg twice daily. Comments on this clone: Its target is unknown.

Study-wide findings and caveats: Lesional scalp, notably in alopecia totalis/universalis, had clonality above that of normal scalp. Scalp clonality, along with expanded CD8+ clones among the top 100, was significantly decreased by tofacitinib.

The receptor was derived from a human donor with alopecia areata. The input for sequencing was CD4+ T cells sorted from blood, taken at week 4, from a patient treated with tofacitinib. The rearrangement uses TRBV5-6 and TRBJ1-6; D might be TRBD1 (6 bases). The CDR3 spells CASSLDTHRDSPLHF. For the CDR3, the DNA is TGTGCCAGCAGCTTGGACACTCACAGGGATTCACCCCTCCACTTT.